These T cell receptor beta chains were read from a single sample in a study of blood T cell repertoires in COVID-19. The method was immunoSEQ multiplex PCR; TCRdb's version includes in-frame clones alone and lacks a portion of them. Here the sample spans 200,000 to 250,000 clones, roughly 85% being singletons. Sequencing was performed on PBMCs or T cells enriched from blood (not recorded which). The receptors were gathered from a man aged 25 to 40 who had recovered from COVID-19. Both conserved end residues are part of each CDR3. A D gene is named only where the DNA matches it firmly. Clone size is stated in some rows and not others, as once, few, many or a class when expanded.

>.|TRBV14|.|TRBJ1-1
CASSLPRASDTEAFF
TGTGCCAGCAGCTTACCGAGGGCTTCGGACACTGAAGCTTTCTTT
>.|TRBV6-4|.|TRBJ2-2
CASSDSAGAGELFF
TGTGCCAGCAGTGACTCGGCAGGGGCCGGGGAGCTGTTTTTT
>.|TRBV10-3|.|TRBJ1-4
CAITPRPIASRGDLSEKLFF
TGTGCCATCACCCCCAGACCAATTGCGAGCAGGGGCGATCTATCTGAAAAACTGTTTTTT
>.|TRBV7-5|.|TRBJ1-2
CARSFQGAQFLAYGYTF
TGTGCCAGAAGCTTCCAGGGGGCGCAGTTCTTAGCCTATGGCTACACCTTC
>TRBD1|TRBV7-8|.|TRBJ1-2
CASSRTGASHPTSYGYTF
TGTGCCAGCAGCCGTACAGGGGCGTCTCACCCAACATCTTATGGCTACACCTTC
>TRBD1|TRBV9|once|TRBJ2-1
CASSAVPGTGAKSYNEQFF
TGTGCCAGCAGCGCCGTACCCGGGACAGGGGCGAAATCCTACAATGAGCAGTTCTTC
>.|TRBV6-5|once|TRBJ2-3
CASSYFGTSTDTQYF
TGTGCCAGCAGTTACTTCGGGACTAGCACAGATACGCAGTATTTT
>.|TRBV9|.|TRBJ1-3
CASSASSSGNTIYF
TGTGCCAGCAGCGCCTCTAGCTCTGGAAACACCATATATTTT
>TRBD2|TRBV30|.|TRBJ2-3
CAWSVGRSSGRGTDTQYF
TGTGCCTGGAGTGTAGGTCGATCTAGCGGGAGGGGCACAGATACGCAGTATTTT
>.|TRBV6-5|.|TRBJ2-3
CASSYSGRDTQYF
TGTGCCAGCAGTTACTCAGGGAGGGATACGCAGTATTTT
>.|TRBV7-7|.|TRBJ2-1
CASSLAGLGRNEQFF
TGTGCCAGCAGCTTGGCGGGGCTGGGGAGGAATGAGCAGTTCTTC
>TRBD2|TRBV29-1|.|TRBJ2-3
CSVASGRASGDTQYF
TGCAGCGTTGCAAGCGGGAGGGCGAGCGGTGATACGCAGTATTTT
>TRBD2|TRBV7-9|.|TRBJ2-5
CASSFLYSGSRETQYF
TGTGCCAGCAGCTTCCTGTATAGCGGGAGCAGGGAGACCCAGTACTTC
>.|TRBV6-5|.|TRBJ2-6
CATLRGSGANVLTF
TGTGCCACTTTGCGGGGTTCTGGGGCCAACGTCCTGACTTTC
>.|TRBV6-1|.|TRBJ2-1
CASSERRITRTSWDNEQFF
TGTGCCAGCAGTGAGAGGAGGATTACTAGGACCTCATGGGACAATGAGCAGTTCTTC
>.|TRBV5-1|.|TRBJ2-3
CASSSLAGTDTQYF
TGCGCCAGCAGCTCTCTAGCTGGCACAGATACGCAGTATTTT
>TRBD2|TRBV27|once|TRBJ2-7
CASSVTLLAGGDEQYF
TGTGCCAGCAGTGTTACCTTACTAGCGGGAGGGGACGAGCAGTACTTC
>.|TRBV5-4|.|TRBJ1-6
CASSLRTAGNSPLHF
TGTGCCAGCAGCTTGAGGACAGCCGGCAATTCACCCCTCCACTTT
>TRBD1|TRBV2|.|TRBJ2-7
CASGDRGSYEQYF
TGTGCCAGCGGAGACAGGGGATCCTACGAGCAGTACTTC
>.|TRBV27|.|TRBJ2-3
CASSFTYRDTDTQYF
TGTGCCAGCAGTTTCACGTACAGGGACACAGATACGCAGTATTTT
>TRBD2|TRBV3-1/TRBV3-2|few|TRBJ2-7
CASSQLAGVARSYEQYF
TGTGCCAGCAGCCAACTAGCGGGAGTAGCAAGGTCCTACGAGCAGTACTTC
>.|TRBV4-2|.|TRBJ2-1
CASSPRGGSVSYNEQFF
TGTGCCAGCAGCCCGAGGGGGGGGTCAGTCTCTTATAATGAGCAGTTCTTC
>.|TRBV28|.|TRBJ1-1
CASSGQNRDTFF
TGTGCCAGCAGCGGACAGAACAGGGACACTTTCTTT
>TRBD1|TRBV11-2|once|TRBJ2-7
CASGLDRVGEQYF
TGTGCCAGCGGCCTAGACAGGGTTGGCGAGCAGTACTTC
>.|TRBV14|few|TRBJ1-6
CASSQDWGGSPLHF
TGTGCCAGCAGCCAAGATTGGGGGGGTTCACCCCTCCACTTT
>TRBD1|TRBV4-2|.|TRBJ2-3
CASRGGASTDTQYF
TGTGCCAGCAGAGGGGGCGCGAGCACAGATACGCAGTATTTT
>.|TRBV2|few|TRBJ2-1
CASSVGQPTYNEQFF
TGTGCCAGCAGTGTCGGACAGCCAACCTACAATGAGCAGTTCTTC
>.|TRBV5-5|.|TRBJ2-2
CASIQRPGGVGTGELFF
TGTGCCAGCATCCAGAGGCCGGGGGGCGTGGGGACCGGGGAGCTGTTTTTT
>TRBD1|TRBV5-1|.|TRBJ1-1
CASSFNAGGTEAFF
TGCGCCAGCAGCTTCAATGCAGGGGGCACTGAAGCTTTCTTT
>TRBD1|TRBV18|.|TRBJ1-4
CASSGQGGEKLFF
TGTGCCAGCTCGGGACAGGGTGGAGAAAAACTGTTTTTT
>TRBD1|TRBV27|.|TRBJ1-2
CASREQGSEGYTF
TGTGCCAGCAGAGAACAGGGGAGTGAGGGCTACACCTTC
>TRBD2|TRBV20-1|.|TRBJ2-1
CSASSSGVLFEQFF
TGCAGTGCTAGTTCCAGCGGGGTTTTATTTGAGCAGTTCTTC
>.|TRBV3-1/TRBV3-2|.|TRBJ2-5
CASSRQVGGVGETQYF
TGTGCCAGCAGCCGCCAAGTGGGCGGGGTTGGGGAGACCCAGTACTTC
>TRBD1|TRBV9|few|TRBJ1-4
CASSEEGQGNEKLFF
TGTGCCAGCAGCGAGGAGGGACAGGGAAATGAAAAACTGTTTTTT
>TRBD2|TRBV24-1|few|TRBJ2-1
CATSMGLADNEQFF
TGTGCCACCAGTATGGGACTAGCGGACAATGAGCAGTTCTTC
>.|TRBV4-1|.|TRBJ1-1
CASSPPGVTEAFF
TGCGCCAGCAGCCCCCCCGGGGTCACTGAAGCTTTCTTT
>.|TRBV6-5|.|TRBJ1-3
CASSYSSRGTGNTIYF
TGTGCCAGCAGTTACTCCAGCCGGGGAACTGGAAACACCATATATTTT
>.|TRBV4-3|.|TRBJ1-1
CASSQDDTAGRKAFF
TGCGCCAGCAGCCAAGATGACACAGCGGGCAGGAAAGCTTTCTTT
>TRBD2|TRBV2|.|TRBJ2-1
CASSTSGRSGYNEQFF
TGTGCCAGCAGTACTAGCGGGAGGTCGGGATACAATGAGCAGTTCTTC
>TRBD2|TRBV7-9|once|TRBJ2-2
CASSLSGANTGELFF
TGTGCCAGCAGCCTTAGCGGGGCGAACACCGGGGAGCTGTTTTTT
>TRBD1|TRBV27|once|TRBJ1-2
CASSLTGAGYTF
TGTGCCAGCAGTTTAACAGGGGCTGGCTACACCTTC